These T cell receptor beta chains were read from a single sample in a study of blood T cell repertoires in COVID-19. Clones were read by immunoSEQ multiplex PCR, and TCRdb kept only the in-frame ones, dropping some. Among 200,000 to 300,000 clones listed, roughly 88% were seen once. The material sequenced was PBMCs or T cells enriched from blood (not recorded which). The source of these receptors is a woman between 35 and 50 years old with acute COVID-19. CDR3s include the opening cysteine and the closing phenylalanine or tryptophan. A D gene is named only where the DNA matches it firmly. A clone size is listed for some rows: how often the clone was seen (once, few, many), or a class if it is expanded.

clone_size	v_call	d_call	j_call	cdr3_nt	cdr3_aa
.	TRBV18	TRBD1	TRBJ2-6	TGTGCCAGCTCACAACCGGGACAGGTGTTCTCTGGGGCCAACGTCCTGACTTTC	CASSQPGQVFSGANVLTF
.	TRBV7-2	.	TRBJ2-3	TGTGCCAGCAGCTTAGTCGACCGATCGGGTACGCAGTATTTT	CASSLVDRSGTQYF
.	TRBV7-2	TRBD1	TRBJ1-5	TGTGCCAGCAGCCTCGACAGGGGAAGCAATCAGCCCCAGCATTTT	CASSLDRGSNQPQHF
.	TRBV28	.	TRBJ1-5	TGTGCCAGCAGTCGGGGGCCCCAGCATTTT	CASSRGPQHF
once	TRBV19	.	TRBJ2-1	TGTGCCAGTAGTATAATTCGTGCGAGGCTTTCCACGGGAAATGAGCAGTTCTTC	CASSIIRARLSTGNEQFF
.	TRBV5-1	TRBD1	TRBJ2-7	TGCGCCAGCAGCCTCGGGACAGGGGCCTACGAGCAGTACTTC	CASSLGTGAYEQYF
.	TRBV12-5	TRBD1	TRBJ2-1	TGTGCTAGTGCCCGGGACAGCAACAATGAGCAGTTCTTC	CASARDSNNEQFF
.	TRBV5-1	TRBD1	TRBJ1-1	TGCGCCAGCAGCTTGGGACAGGGCGCTGAAGCTTTCTTT	CASSLGQGAEAFF
.	TRBV6-5	.	TRBJ2-2	TGTGCCAGCAGTTACTCGATATCTAGCAACGACGGGGAGCTGTTTTTT	CASSYSISSNDGELFF
.	TRBV19	TRBD1	TRBJ2-1	TGTGCCAGTAGTATTGGACAGGGGTCCTACAATGAGCAGTTCTTC	CASSIGQGSYNEQFF
.	TRBV6-5	TRBD1	TRBJ1-2	TGTGCCAGCAGGGAGACAGGGGGCCATAGGGGCTACACCTTC	CASRETGGHRGYTF
.	TRBV29-1	TRBD1	TRBJ2-5	TGCAGCGTTCGGACAGGGAAAGAGACCCAGTACTTC	CSVRTGKETQYF
.	TRBV4-3	.	TRBJ1-1	TGCGCCAGCAGCCACCGACAACGCAACACTGAAGCTTTCTTT	CASSHRQRNTEAFF
.	TRBV12-5	.	TRBJ2-1	TGTGCTAGTGGTTTGGCATTTACAGGGCGGCCGGAGTTCTTC	CASGLAFTGRPEFF
.	TRBV5-4	TRBD1	TRBJ2-5	TGTGCCAGCAGCTCCGGACAGGTACAAGAGACCCAGTACTTC	CASSSGQVQETQYF
.	TRBV3-1/TRBV3-2	.	TRBJ2-2	TGTGCCAGCAGCCTCGGTGGACTTACGAACACCGGGGAGCTGTTTTTT	CASSLGGLTNTGELFF
.	TRBV7-6	.	TRBJ2-4	TGTGCCAGCAGCTTAGGGCGGGGAGCTTCAGGCAAAAACATTCAGTACTTC	CASSLGRGASGKNIQYF
.	TRBV6-5	.	TRBJ1-1	TGTGCCAGCAGTTCGACAGCCGCGGACACTGAAGCTTTCTTT	CASSSTAADTEAFF
few	TRBV11-2	TRBD1	TRBJ1-6	TGTGCCAGCAGCCCCAAGGGAACAGGGGCTGTCCACTTT	CASSPKGTGAVHF
.	TRBV24-1	.	TRBJ2-7	TGTGCCACCAGTGACAGACTCACCTACGAGCAGTACTTC	CATSDRLTYEQYF
.	TRBV5-8	.	TRBJ2-6	TGTGCCAGCAGCTTGGCAGGATACTCTGGGGCCAACGTCCTGACTTTC	CASSLAGYSGANVLTF
few	TRBV11-2	.	TRBJ2-2	TGTGCCAGCAGCGGGCAGGGTCCCACCGGGGAGCTGTTTTTT	CASSGQGPTGELFF
.	TRBV18	TRBD1	TRBJ1-2	TGTGCCAGCTCACCTGGTACAGGGGATAGCTATGGCTACACCTTC	CASSPGTGDSYGYTF
.	TRBV24-1	.	TRBJ2-2	TGTGCCACCGGTCAAGACGGGGGTAGCGCCGGGGAGCTGTTTTTT	CATGQDGGSAGELFF
.	TRBV20-1	TRBD1	TRBJ1-2	TGCAGTGCTAACCGACAGGGGAGGTACACCTTC	CSANRQGRYTF
.	TRBV11-2	.	TRBJ2-5	TGTGCCAGCAGCCCGATTAGGGAGGCCCAAGAGACCCAGTACTTC	CASSPIREAQETQYF
.	TRBV14	TRBD1	TRBJ1-2	TGTGCCAGCAGCCAAACAGACTACAGGGGGTCTAACTATGGCTACACCTTC	CASSQTDYRGSNYGYTF
.	TRBV27	TRBD1	TRBJ1-2	TGTGCCAGCAATTCCCAAGGACAGGACAAGAATGGCTACACCTTC	CASNSQGQDKNGYTF
once	TRBV7-8	.	TRBJ1-5	TGTGCCAGCAGCCGGCTAAGCAATCAGCCCCAGCATTTT	CASSRLSNQPQHF
.	TRBV10-3	TRBD1	TRBJ2-3	TGTGCCATCAGTCACGGGACAGAAAAAGATACGCAGTATTTT	CAISHGTEKDTQYF
once	TRBV3-1/TRBV3-2	TRBD2	TRBJ2-6	TGTGCCAGCAGCCAAGCACTAGCGGGAGTTTATCGATCTGGGGCCAACGTCCTGACTTTC	CASSQALAGVYRSGANVLTF
.	TRBV24-1	TRBD1	TRBJ2-2	TGTGCCACCAGGAATACAGGGGGCGACACCGGGGAGCTGTTTTTT	CATRNTGGDTGELFF
once	TRBV27	TRBD2	TRBJ2-3	TGTGCCAGCAGTTTCGGACTAGCGGGAGCGGGAGATACGCAGTATTTT	CASSFGLAGAGDTQYF
.	TRBV18	.	TRBJ1-1	TGTGCCAGCTCACCACCAGCAGGGCTGAACACTGAAGCTTTCTTT	CASSPPAGLNTEAFF
.	TRBV30	.	TRBJ2-3	TGTGCCTGGAGTGTAAACAGCCGCGATACGCAGTATTTT	CAWSVNSRDTQYF
.	TRBV7-8	.	TRBJ1-5	TGTGCCAGCAGCTTAGCGGGGGGGAATCAGCCCCAGCATTTT	CASSLAGGNQPQHF
.	TRBV7-9	TRBD1	TRBJ1-2	TGTGCCAGCAGAGAAACCGACAGGGACCATGGCTACACCTTC	CASRETDRDHGYTF
few	TRBV7-9	.	TRBJ2-5	TGTGCAAGCGGTTCCCCGGAGCGTGGGCAAGAGACCCAGTACTTC	CASGSPERGQETQYF
.	TRBV28	TRBD1	TRBJ2-5	TGTGCCAGCAGCTCACAAGGAGCGGACAGGAGAGAGACCCAGTACTTC	CASSSQGADRRETQYF
.	TRBV5-1	TRBD1	TRBJ1-3	TGCGCCAGCAGCCTCACCGGGACAGGCGTCTCTGGAAACACCATATATTTT	CASSLTGTGVSGNTIYF